The clone carrying this T cell receptor beta chain was picked up many times. Every molecule of TCR cDNA had its own unique molecular identifier. MiXCR, run by TCRdb on the 5' RACE reads, gives a single entry per CDR3 protein. The sample shows over 50,000 distinct CDR3 sequences, 8.4% of them seen only once. This record belongs to a study of spatial heterogeneity in lung cancer. Study-level background: The average appearance count of each unique TCR and UMI combination in raw reads was more than 9.5.

Time point denoted: sample taken at primary tumor resection. Unsorted whole RNA of tumor, nontumor lung or frozen PBMC was sequenced. Patients with untreated early-stage non-small cell lung cancer, numbering 72, were the donors. The CDR3 consists of 17 residues. Per germline, CDR1 SGHVS and CDR2 FNYEAQ. The V segment lost 5 bases and the J segment 7 bases; nucleotides outside the gene matches: 13. The origin of this receptor is a female donor with early-stage non-small cell lung cancer. The chain employs TRBV7-6 and TRBJ2-7; TRBD2 matches at 14 bases. Sequences were derived from PBMCs, sampled at surgery. This CDR3 reads CASSPGTSGSHVLEQYF. CDR3 coding DNA: TGTGCCAGCAGCCCGGGGACTAGCGGGAGCCATGTTTTGGAGCAGTACTTC.